The source of this T cell receptor beta chain is a study of T cells in Graves' hyperthyroidism and ophthalmopathy. The CDR3 has 16 residues. With 4 bases clipped from V and 7 bases from J, the junction kept 12 bases outside the gene matches. CDR1 and CDR2 from the germline V gene are SEHNR and FQNEAQ (reference sequence). A word on this clonotype: The antigen remains unidentified.

RNA transcripts provided the source from which TCR beta CDR3 regions were amplified. In the first-round RT-PCR of the TCR CDR3, the HTBI primer set was used. TCRdb reprocessed the multiplex PCR reads via MiXCR and lists one record per CDR3 protein. The sample lists roughly 100,000 distinct CDR3 sequences; 45% to 50% were seen once. Hyperthyroidism of Graves' type that showed no ophthalmopathy progression within 18 months was stable. The hyperthyroidism patients had all been newly diagnosed, and their disease duration was under 2 months. Their ages ranged from 18 to 65 years. Findings of the study overall: Expanded thyroid clonotypes (above 0.001) were mostly also found in blood.

The chain is built from TRBV7-9 and TRBJ1-2; 10 bases line up with TRBD1. The clonotype comes from a man aged 40-50 years with Graves' hyperthyroidism. The sequenced sample consisted of blood. CDR3 in DNA: TGTGCCAGCAGCTCCTTAGGGGGACAGGGGTCCTCTGGCTACACCTTC. It encodes CASSSLGGQGSSGYTF.